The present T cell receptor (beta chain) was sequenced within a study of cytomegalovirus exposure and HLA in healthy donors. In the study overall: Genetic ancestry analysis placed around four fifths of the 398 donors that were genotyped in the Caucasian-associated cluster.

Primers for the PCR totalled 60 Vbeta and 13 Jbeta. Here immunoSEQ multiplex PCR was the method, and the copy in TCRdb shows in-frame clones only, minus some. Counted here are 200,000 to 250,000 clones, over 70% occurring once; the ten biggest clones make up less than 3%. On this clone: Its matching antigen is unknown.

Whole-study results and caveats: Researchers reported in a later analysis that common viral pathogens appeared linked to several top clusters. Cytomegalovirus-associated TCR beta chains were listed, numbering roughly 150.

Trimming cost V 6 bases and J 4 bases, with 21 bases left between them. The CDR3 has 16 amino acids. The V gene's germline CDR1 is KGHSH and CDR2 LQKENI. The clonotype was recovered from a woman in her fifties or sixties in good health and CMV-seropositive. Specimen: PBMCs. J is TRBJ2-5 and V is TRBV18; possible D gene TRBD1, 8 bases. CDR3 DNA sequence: TGTGCCAGCTCCCTTACCGGGGGGACAGGTGGAGAGACCCAGTACTTC. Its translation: CASSLTGGTGGETQYF.